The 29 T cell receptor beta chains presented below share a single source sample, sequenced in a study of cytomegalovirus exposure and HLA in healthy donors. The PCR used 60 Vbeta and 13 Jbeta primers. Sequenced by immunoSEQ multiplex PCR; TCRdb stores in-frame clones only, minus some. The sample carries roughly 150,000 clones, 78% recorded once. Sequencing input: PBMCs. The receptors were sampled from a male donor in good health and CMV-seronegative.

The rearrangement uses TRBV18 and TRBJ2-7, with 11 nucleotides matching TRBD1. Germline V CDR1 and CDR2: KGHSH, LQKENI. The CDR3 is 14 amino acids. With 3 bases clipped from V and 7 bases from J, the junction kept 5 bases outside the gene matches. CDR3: CASSPGTGGEEQYF. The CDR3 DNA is TGTGCCAGCTCACCCGGGACAGGGGGAGAGGAGCAGTACTTC.

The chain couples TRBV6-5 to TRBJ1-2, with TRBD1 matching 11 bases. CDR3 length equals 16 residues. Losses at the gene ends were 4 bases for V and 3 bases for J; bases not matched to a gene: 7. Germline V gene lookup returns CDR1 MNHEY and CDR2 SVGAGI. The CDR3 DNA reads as TGTGCCAGCAGTTCTCTGGGACAGGGGGTTCACTATGGCTACACCTTC. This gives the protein CASSSLGQGVHYGYTF.

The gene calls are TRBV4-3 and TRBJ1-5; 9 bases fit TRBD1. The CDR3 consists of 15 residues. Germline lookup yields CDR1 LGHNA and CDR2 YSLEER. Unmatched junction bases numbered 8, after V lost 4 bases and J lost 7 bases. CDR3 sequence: CASSPQGALGQPQHF. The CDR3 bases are TGCGCCAGCAGCCCACAGGGGGCCCTAGGGCAGCCCCAGCATTTT.

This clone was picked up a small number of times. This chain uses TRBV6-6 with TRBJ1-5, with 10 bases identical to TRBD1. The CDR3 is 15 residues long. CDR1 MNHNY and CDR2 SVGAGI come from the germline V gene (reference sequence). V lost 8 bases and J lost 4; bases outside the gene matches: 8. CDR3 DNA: TGTGCCAGCCGACCCTCGGGACAGGGGAATCAGCCCCAGCATTTT. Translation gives CASRPSGQGNQPQHF.

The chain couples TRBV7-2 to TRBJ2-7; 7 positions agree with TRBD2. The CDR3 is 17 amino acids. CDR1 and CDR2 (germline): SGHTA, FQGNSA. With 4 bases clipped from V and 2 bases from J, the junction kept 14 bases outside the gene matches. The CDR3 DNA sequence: TGTGCCAGCAGCTCCCATACCCCTAGCGGAGATACCTACGAGCAGTACTTC. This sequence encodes CASSSHTPSGDTYEQYF.

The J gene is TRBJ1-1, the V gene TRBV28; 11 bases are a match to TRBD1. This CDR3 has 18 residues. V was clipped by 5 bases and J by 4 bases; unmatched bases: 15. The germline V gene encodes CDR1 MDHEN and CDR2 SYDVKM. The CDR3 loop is CASSPWGQGVGRATEAFF. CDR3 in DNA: TGTGCCAGCAGTCCCTGGGGACAGGGGGTGGGTCGGGCCACTGAAGCTTTCTTT.

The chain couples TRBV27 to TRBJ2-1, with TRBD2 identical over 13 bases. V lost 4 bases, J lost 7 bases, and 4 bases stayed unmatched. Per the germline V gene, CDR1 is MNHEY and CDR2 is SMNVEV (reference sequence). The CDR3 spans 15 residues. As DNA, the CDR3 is TGTGCCAGCAGTTGGGGACTAGCGGGACCTAATGAGCAGTTCTTC. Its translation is CASSWGLAGPNEQFF.

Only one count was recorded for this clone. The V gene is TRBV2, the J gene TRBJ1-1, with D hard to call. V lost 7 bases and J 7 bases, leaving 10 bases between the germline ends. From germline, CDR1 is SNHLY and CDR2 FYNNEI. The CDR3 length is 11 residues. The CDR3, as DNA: TGTGCCAGCACGGGGAACCTTGAAGCTTTCTTT. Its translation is CASTGNLEAFF.

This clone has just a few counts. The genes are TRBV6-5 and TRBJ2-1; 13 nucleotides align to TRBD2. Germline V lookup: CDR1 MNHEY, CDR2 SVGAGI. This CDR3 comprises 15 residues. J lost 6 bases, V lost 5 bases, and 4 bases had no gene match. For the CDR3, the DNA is TGTGCCAGCAGTGGACTAGCGGGAGATATCAATGAGCAGTTCTTC. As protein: CASSGLAGDINEQFF.

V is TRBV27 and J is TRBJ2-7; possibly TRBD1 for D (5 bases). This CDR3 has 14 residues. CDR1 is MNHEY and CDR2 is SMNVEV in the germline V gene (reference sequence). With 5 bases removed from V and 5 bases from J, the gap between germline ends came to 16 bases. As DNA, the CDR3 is TGTGCCAGCAGTGGGTCGGACAAAGGGGACGAGCAGTACTTC. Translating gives CASSGSDKGDEQYF.

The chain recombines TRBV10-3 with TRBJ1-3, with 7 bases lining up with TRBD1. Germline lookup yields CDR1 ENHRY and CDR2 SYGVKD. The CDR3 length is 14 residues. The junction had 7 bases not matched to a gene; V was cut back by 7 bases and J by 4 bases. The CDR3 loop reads CAIKLTGSGNTIYF. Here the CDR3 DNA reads TGTGCCATCAAGTTGACAGGGTCCGGAAACACCATATATTTT.

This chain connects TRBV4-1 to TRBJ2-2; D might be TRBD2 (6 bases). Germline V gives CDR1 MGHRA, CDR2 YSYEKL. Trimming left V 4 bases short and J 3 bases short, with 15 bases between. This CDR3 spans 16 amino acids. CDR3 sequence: CASSPTGSPYTGELFF. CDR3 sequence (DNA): TGCGCCAGCAGCCCCACCGGGAGCCCGTACACCGGGGAGCTGTTTTTT.

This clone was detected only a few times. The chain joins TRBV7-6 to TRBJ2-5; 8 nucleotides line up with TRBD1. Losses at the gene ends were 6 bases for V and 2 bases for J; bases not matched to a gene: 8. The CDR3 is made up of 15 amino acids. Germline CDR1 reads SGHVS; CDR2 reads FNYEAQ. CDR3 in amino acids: CASSQDRAHQETQYF. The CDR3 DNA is TGTGCCAGCAGTCAGGACAGGGCCCATCAAGAGACCCAGTACTTC.

Written as DNA, the CDR3 is TGCGCCAGCAGCTTGGGCGGACAGGGGGCTTACGAGCAGTACTTC. Translated: CASSLGGQGAYEQYF. The chain carries TRBV5-1 and TRBJ2-7; 11 bases map to TRBD1. With 0 bases clipped from V and 4 bases from J, the junction kept 3 bases outside the gene matches. This CDR3 spans 15 amino acids. The germline gives CDR1 SGHRS, CDR2 YFSETQ.

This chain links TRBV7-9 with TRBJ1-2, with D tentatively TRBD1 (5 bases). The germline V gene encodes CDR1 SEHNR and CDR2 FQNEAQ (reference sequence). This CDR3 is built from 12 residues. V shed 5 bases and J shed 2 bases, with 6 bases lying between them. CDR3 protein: CASSPGNYGYTF. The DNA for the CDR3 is TGTGCCAGCAGCCCAGGGAACTATGGCTACACCTTC.

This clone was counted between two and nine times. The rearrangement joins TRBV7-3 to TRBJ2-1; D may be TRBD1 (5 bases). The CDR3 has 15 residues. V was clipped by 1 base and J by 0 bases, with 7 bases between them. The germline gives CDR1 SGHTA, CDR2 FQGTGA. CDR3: CASSLRQSSYNEQFF. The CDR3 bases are TGTGCCAGCAGCTTAAGACAGAGCTCCTACAATGAGCAGTTCTTC.

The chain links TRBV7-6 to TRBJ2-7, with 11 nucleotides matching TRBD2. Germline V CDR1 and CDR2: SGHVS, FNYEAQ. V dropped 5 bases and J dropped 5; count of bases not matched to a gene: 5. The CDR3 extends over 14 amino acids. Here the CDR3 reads CASSAGTSGHEQYF. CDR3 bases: TGTGCCAGCAGCGCCGGGACTAGCGGCCACGAGCAGTACTTC. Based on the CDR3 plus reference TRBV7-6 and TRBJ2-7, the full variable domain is GAGVSQSPRYKVTKRGQDVALRCDPISGHVSLYWYRQALGQGPEFLTYFNYEAQQDKSGLPNDRFSAERPEGSISTLTIQRTEQRDSAMYRCASSAGTSGHEQYFGPGTRLTVT.

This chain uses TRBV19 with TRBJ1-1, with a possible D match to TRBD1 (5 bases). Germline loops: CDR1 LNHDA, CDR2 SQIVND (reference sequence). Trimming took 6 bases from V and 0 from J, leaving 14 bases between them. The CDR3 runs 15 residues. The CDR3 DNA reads TGTGCCAGTAGATTTTCAGGGCTCATGAACACTGAAGCTTTCTTT. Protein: CASRFSGLMNTEAFF.

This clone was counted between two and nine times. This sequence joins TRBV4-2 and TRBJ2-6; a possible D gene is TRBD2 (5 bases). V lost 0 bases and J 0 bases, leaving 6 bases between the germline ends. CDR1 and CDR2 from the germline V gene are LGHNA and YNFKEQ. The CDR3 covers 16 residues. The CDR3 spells CASSQEGDSGANVLTF. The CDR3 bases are TGTGCCAGCAGCCAAGAGGGAGACTCTGGGGCCAACGTCCTGACTTTC.

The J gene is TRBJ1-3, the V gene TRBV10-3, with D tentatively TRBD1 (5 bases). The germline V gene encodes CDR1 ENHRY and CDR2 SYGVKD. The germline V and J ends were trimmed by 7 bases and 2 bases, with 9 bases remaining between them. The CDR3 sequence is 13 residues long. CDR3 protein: CAITQDTGNTIYF. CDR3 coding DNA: TGTGCCATCACTCAGGACACTGGAAACACCATATATTTT.

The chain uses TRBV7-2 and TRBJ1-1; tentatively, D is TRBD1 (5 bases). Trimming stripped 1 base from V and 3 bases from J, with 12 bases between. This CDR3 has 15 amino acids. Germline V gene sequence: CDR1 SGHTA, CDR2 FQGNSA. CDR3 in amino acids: CASSLVAGLDTEAFF. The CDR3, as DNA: TGTGCCAGCAGCTTAGTTGCAGGGTTGGACACTGAAGCTTTCTTT.

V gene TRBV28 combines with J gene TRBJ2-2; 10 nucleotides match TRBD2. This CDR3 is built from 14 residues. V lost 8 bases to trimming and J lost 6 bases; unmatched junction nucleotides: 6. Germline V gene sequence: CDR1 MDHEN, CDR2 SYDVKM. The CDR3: CASLGTSEAGELFF. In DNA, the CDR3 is TGTGCCAGCCTGGGGACTAGCGAGGCCGGGGAGCTGTTTTTT.

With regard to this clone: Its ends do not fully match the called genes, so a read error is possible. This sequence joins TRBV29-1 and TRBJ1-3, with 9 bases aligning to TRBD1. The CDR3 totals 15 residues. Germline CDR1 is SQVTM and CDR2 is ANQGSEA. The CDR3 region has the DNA TGCAGCGGTGAACATCCGGGACAGGGCGGAAACACCATATATTTT. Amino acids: CSGEHPGQGGNTIYF.

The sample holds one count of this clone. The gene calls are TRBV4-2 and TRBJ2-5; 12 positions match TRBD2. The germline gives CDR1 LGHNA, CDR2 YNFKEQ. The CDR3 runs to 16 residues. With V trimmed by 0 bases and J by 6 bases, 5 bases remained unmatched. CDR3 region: CASSQDATSGGQTQYF. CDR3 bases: TGTGCCAGCAGCCAAGATGCGACTAGCGGGGGTCAGACCCAGTACTTC.

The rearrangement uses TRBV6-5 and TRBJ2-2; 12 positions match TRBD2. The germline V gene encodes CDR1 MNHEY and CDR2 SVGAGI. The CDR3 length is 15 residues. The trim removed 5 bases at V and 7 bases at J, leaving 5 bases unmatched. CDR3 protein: CASSLAGGPGGELFF. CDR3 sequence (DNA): TGTGCCAGCAGTCTAGCGGGAGGGCCTGGCGGGGAGCTGTTTTTT.

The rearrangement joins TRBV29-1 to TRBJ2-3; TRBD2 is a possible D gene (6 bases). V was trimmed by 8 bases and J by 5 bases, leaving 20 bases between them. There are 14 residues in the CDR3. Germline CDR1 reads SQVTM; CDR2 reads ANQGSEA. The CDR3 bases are TGCAGCACTACCGGCAGGGCGGGAAAAGATACGCAGTATTTT. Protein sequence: CSTTGRAGKDTQYF.

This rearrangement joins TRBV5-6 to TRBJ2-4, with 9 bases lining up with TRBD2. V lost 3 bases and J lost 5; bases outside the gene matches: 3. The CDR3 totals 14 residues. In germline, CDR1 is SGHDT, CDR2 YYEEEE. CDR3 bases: TGTGCCAGCAGCTCCACTAGCGGGCAAAACATTCAGTACTTC. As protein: CASSSTSGQNIQYF.

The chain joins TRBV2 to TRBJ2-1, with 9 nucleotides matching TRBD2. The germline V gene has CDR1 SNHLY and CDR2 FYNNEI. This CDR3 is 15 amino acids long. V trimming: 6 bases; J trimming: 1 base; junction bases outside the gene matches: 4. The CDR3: CASSSGGQSYNEQFF. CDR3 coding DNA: TGTGCCAGCAGCAGCGGGGGGCAGTCCTACAATGAGCAGTTCTTC.

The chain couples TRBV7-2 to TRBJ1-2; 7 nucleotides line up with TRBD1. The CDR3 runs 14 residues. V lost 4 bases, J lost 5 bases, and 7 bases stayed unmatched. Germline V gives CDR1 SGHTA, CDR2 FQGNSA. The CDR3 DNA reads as TGTGCCAGCAGCTCAGGGACAGTAGATTATGGCTACACCTTC. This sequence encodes CASSSGTVDYGYTF. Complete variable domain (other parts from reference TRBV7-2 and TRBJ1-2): GAGVSQSPSNKVTEKGKDVELRCDPISGHTALYWYRQSLGQGLEFLIYFQGNSAPDKSGLPSDRFSAERTGGSVSTLTIQRTQQEDSAVYLCASSSGTVDYGYTFGSGTRLTVV.